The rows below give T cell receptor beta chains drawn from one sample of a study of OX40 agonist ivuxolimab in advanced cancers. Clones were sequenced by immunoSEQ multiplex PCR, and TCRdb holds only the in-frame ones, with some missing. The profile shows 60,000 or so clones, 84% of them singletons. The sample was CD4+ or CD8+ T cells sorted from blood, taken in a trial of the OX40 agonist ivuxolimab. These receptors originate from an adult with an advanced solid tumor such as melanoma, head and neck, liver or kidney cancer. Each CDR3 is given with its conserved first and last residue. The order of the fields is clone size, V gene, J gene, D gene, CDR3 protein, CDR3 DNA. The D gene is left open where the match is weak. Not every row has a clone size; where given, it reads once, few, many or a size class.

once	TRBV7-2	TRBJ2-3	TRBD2	CASSPGLATDTQYF	TGTGCCAGCAGCCCCGGACTAGCCACAGATACGCAGTATTTT
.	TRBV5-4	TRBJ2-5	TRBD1	CASSLGTGGQTQYF	TGTGCCAGCAGCTTGGGGACAGGGGGGCAGACCCAGTACTTC
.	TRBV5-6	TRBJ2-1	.	CASSSTGVPSYNEQFF	TGTGCCAGCAGCTCCACCGGGGTTCCCTCCTACAATGAGCAGTTCTTC
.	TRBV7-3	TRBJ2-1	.	CASSLTGGDNEQFF	TGTGCCAGCAGCTTGACAGGAGGGGACAATGAGCAGTTCTTC
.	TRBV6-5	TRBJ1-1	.	CASSYSATRGTEAFF	TGTGCCAGCAGTTACTCTGCCACCAGGGGCACTGAAGCTTTCTTT
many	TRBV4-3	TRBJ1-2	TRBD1	CASSQPGQGYGYTF	TGCGCCAGCAGCCAGCCGGGACAGGGTTATGGCTACACCTTC
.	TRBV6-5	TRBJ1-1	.	CASSYWLGGNTEAFF	TGTGCCAGCAGTTACTGGCTCGGGGGGAACACTGAAGCTTTCTTT
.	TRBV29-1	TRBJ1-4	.	CSVLALGREKLFF	TGCAGCGTGCTGGCCCTAGGTCGGGAAAAACTGTTTTTT
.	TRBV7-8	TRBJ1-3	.	CASSLGGVRGSGNTIYF	TGTGCCAGCAGCCTGGGGGGGGTGCGGGGTTCTGGAAACACCATATATTTT
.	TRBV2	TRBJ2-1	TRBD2	CASTPAGGSYNEQFF	TGTGCCAGCACCCCGGCGGGAGGGTCCTACAATGAGCAGTTCTTC
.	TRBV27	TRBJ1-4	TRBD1	CASRDRGIEKLFF	TGTGCCAGCAGGGACAGGGGGATTGAAAAACTGTTTTTT
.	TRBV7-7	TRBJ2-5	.	CASSSADGETQYF	TGTGCTAGCTCTTCGGCGGACGGCGAGACCCAGTACTTC
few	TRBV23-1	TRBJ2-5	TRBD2	CASSHGGGPLQETQYF	TGCGCCAGCAGTCACGGCGGGGGGCCCCTCCAAGAGACCCAGTACTTC
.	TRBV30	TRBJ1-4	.	CAWSMREKLFF	TGTGCCTGGAGCATGCGAGAAAAACTGTTTTTT
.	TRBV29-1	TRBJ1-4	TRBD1	CSVVIQGAEKLFF	TGCAGCGTTGTCATCCAGGGGGCGGAAAAACTGTTTTTT
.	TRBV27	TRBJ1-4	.	CASSPLRGSNEKLFF	TGTGCCAGCAGTCCCCTTAGGGGCAGCAATGAAAAACTGTTTTTT
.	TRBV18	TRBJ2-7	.	CASSAGQEYYEQYF	TGTGCCAGCTCAGCAGGGCAGGAATACTACGAGCAGTACTTC
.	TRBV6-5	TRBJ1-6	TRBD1	CASSYSYRGNSPLHF	TGTGCCAGCAGTTACTCGTACAGGGGAAATTCACCCCTCCACTTT
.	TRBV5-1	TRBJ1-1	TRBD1	CASSPGQGVYGSEAFF	TGCGCCAGCAGCCCTGGCCAGGGGGTATACGGGTCTGAAGCTTTCTTT
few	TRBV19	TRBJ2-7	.	CASSPRISSYEQYF	TGTGCCAGTAGTCCCCGGATCAGCTCCTACGAGCAGTACTTC
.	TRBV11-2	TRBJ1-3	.	CASSRDGYSGNTIYF	TGTGCCAGCAGCCGGGACGGCTACTCTGGAAACACCATATATTTT
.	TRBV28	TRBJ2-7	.	CATLRDGYEQYF	TGTGCCACATTACGGGACGGCTACGAGCAGTACTTC
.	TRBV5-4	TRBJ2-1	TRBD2	CASSPRAGGQYNEQFF	TGTGCCAGCAGCCCGAGGGCGGGGGGGCAGTACAATGAGCAGTTCTTC
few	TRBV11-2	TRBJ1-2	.	CASSLGGELGYTF	TGTGCCAGCAGCTTAGGAGGCGAATTGGGCTACACCTTC
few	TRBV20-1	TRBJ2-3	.	CSGEVGDTQYF	TGCAGTGGGGAGGTGGGAGATACGCAGTATTTT
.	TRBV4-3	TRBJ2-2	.	CASSRDREAGELFF	TGCGCCAGCAGCCGAGACAGGGAGGCCGGGGAGCTGTTTTTT
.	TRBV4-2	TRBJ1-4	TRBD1	CASSQGGTGTNEKLFF	TGTGCCAGCAGCCAAGGGGGGACAGGAACTAATGAAAAACTGTTTTTT